This T cell receptor (beta chain) was sequenced for a study of T cell responses to AZD1222 COVID-19 vaccine. About this clone itself: Antigen: not known.

Study-wide points: Just 6 or 7 people given AZD1222 tested seropositive at baseline. Females made up more of the donors, who were largely white British, and clonal diversity may have come out too low. Increases in Spike-specific TCR breadth and depth were seen after two AZD1222 doses. Epitopes outside B.1.351 and B.1.1.7 mutated regions reportedly drew nearly half of spike TCRs.

The CDR3 runs 16 residues. The V and J ends lost 3 bases and 10 bases, in that order; junction bases with no gene match: 13. In germline, CDR1 is SGHNT, CDR2 YENEEA. Using immunoSEQ multiplex PCR, the repertoire was profiled, and TCRdb retains in-frame clones only, with some absent. The sample contains 130,000 or so clones, 85% to 95% of which appear only once. The sequence came from an adult in good health. J is TRBJ2-1 and V is TRBV11-3; 9 bases map to TRBD1. Sequencing was performed on peripheral blood, taken on day 0 of AZD1222 vaccination. The CDR3 bases are TGTGCCAGCAGCTTGGGTTCCGGGACAGGGTCGAGGGAGCAGTTCTTC. Translating gives CASSLGSGTGSREQFF.